The clone carrying this TCR beta chain was observed a handful of times. Antigen: not known. In germline, CDR1 is SGHNT, CDR2 YYREEE (reference sequence). V lost 2 bases and J 3 bases, leaving 15 bases between the germline ends. The CDR3 loop spans 16 amino acids. Antigen-specific CD4+ T cells expanded by the ViraFEST assay with viral peptide pools were then sequenced. The culture ran for roughly 10 days before CD4+ T cells were isolated. Negative nucleocapsid antibody tests before and after vaccination confirmed no previous SARS-CoV-2 infection. These data are taken from a study of vaccination effects on CD4 cells after COVID-19. This table comes from immunoSEQ multiplex PCR, and its TCRdb copy is limited to in-frame clones, with some not included. The profile shows 77,000 or so clones, about 79% of them singletons.

The rearrangement joins TRBV5-4 to TRBJ1-5; a weak D match, TRBD1 (5 bases). This sample comprised CD4+ T cells from PBMCs cultured with SARS-CoV-2 spike peptides, obtained before COVID-19 vaccination. This receptor was obtained from a human donor who received a COVID-19 vaccine. DNA of the CDR3: TGTGCCAGCAGCTTACAAGGGGCCAACGACAATCAGCCCCAGCATTTT. It translates to CASSLQGANDNQPQHF.